Listed below are T cell receptor beta chains from one sample, sequenced in a study of human T cells and chemical hapten exposure. TCRdb re-derived calls from the RACE reads in MiXCR, one entry per CDR3 protein. The sample lists around 300,000 distinct CDR3 sequences, approximately 7.5% occurring once. Source: whole blood, taken in connection with sensitization to the hapten diphenylcyclopropenone (DPC). These receptor sequences come from a man in his late teens or twenties with alopecia areata. Some clones in this sample may be carry-over from other donors' samples. Both conserved end residues are part of each CDR3. A D gene is named only where the DNA matches it firmly. A row's size may be missing; if present it is once, few, many or a size class.

>TRBD1|TRBV6-2/TRBV6-3|TRBJ1-2|many
CASSPRQGYGYTF
TGTGCCAGCAGTCCCCGACAGGGCTATGGCTACACCTTC
>TRBD1|TRBV29-1|TRBJ2-3|many
CSVQITGGTDTQYF
TGCAGCGTCCAAATAACAGGGGGCACAGATACGCAGTATTTT
>.|TRBV6-2/TRBV6-3|TRBJ2-6|.
CASNGDAPLPPQSGANVLTF
TGTGCCAGCAACGGGGACGCCCCGTTACCCCCACAATCTGGGGCCAACGTCCTGACTTTC
>.|TRBV6-2/TRBV6-3|TRBJ2-4|many
CASSQIDRLAKNIQYF
TGTGCCAGCAGCCAAATCGACAGACTGGCCAAAAACATTCAGTACTTC
>.|TRBV5-1|TRBJ1-4|many
CASSRPGEKLFF
TGCGCCAGCAGCCGACCGGGGGAGAAACTGTTTTTT
>.|TRBV12-3/TRBV12-4|TRBJ2-2|many
CASSLVQSTGELFF
TGTGCCAGCAGTTTAGTTCAGAGTACCGGGGAGCTGTTTTTT
>.|TRBV9|TRBJ1-1|few
CASSPPTSDRAIF
TGTGCCAGCAGCCCTCCTACTTCGGACCGCGCCATCTTT
>.|TRBV4-3|TRBJ1-2|many
CASSQGGGVVRDGYTF
TGCGCCAGCAGCCAAGGGGGCGGGGTAGTAAGAGATGGCTACACCTTC
>.|TRBV25-1|TRBJ2-7|many
CASTSDFYEQYF
TGTGCCAGCACCTCGGACTTCTACGAGCAGTACTTC
>TRBD2|TRBV4-1|TRBJ2-5|.
CASSLILLAGAQETQYF
TGCGCCAGCAGCCTAATCTTACTAGCGGGGGCCCAAGAGACCCAGTACTTC
>.|TRBV5-6|TRBJ1-4|.
CASSLDRADLAEKLFF
TGTGCCAGCAGCTTGGACAGGGCAGACCTCGCAGAAAAACTGTTTTTT
>.|TRBV20-1|TRBJ2-1|few
CSAGSYNEQFF
TGCAGTGCCGGTTCCTACAATGAGCAGTTCTTC
>.|TRBV7-6|TRBJ2-1|few
CASSLARPGYYNEQFF
TGTGCCAGCAGCTTAGCACGGCCAGGGTACTACAATGAGCAGTTCTTC
>.|TRBV9|TRBJ1-1|many
CASSVDPGVSTEAFF
TGTGCCAGCAGCGTAGACCCAGGGGTTAGCACTGAAGCTTTCTTT
>.|TRBV11-2|TRBJ2-3|many
CASSFRDRETDTQYF
TGTGCCAGCAGCTTCCGGGACCGAGAGACAGATACGCAGTATTTT
>.|TRBV29-1|TRBJ1-2|many
CSAGQFLNYGYTF
TGCAGCGCTGGGCAATTCCTTAACTATGGCTACACCTTC
>.|TRBV29-1|TRBJ2-5|.
CSVEVAGRGTQYF
TGCAGCGTTGAAGTCGCCGGGCGGGGGACCCAGTACTTC
>TRBD1|TRBV7-9|TRBJ1-4|.
CASSLPTGGGTEKLFF
TGTGCCAGCAGCCTCCCGACAGGGGGCGGAACTGAAAAACTGTTTTTT
>.|TRBV10-1|TRBJ2-1|few
CASSVSGVEEQFF
TGCGCCAGCAGTGTTTCAGGGGTGGAGGAGCAGTTCTTC
>.|TRBV25-1|TRBJ1-3|few
CASSDPPGSSSGNTIYF
TGTGCCAGCAGTGACCCCCCCGGATCCAGCTCTGGAAACACCATATATTTT
>.|TRBV4-2|TRBJ2-5|.
CASSQEPAGTQETQYF
TGTGCCAGCAGCCAAGAACCCGCAGGAACCCAAGAGACCCAGTACTTC
>TRBD2|TRBV11-2|TRBJ2-1|.
CASSWTSGANNEQFF
TGTGCCAGCAGCTGGACTAGCGGGGCCAACAATGAGCAGTTCTTC
>TRBD2|TRBV2|TRBJ2-7|.
CASSIFQGGGPRVSYEQYF
TGTGCCAGCAGTATCTTTCAGGGCGGGGGTCCGAGGGTCTCCTACGAGCAGTACTTC
>TRBD1|TRBV12-3/TRBV12-4|TRBJ1-2|few
CASSLTPRDRGHGYTF
TGTGCCAGCAGCCTCACCCCTCGGGACAGGGGCCATGGCTACACCTTC
>.|TRBV29-1|TRBJ1-1|many
CSVARALNTEAFF
TGCAGCGTTGCTAGGGCCCTGAACACTGAAGCTTTCTTT
>.|TRBV25-1|TRBJ1-1|.
CASSAGLNTEAFF
TGTGCCAGCAGTGCAGGTTTGAACACTGAAGCTTTCTTT
>.|TRBV20-1|TRBJ1-1|few
CSAIRYLNTEAFF
TGCAGTGCTATTCGATATCTGAACACTGAAGCTTTCTTT
>TRBD2|TRBV29-1|TRBJ2-3|few
CSVELERGPTDTQYF
TGCAGCGTTGAGTTGGAGCGGGGGCCCACAGATACGCAGTATTTT
>.|TRBV7-2|TRBJ1-3|few
CASSLVLNRESSGNTIYF
TGTGCCAGCAGCTTAGTCCTAAACAGGGAGAGCTCTGGAAACACCATATATTTT
>TRBD1|TRBV6-2/TRBV6-3|TRBJ2-5|many
CASRRGQGIVSETQYF
TGTGCCAGCAGACGAGGACAGGGGATAGTTTCAGAGACCCAGTACTTC
>.|TRBV6-1|TRBJ1-2|.
CASRNRVGYGYTF
TGTGCCAGCAGAAACAGGGTGGGGTATGGCTACACCTTC
>TRBD2|TRBV6-5|TRBJ2-5|many
CASISLAGAQETQYF
TGTGCCAGCATTAGCCTAGCGGGGGCCCAAGAGACCCAGTACTTC
>TRBD1|TRBV7-9|TRBJ2-5|.
CASSAQDRVYETQYF
TGTGCCAGCAGCGCCCAAGACAGGGTCTACGAGACCCAGTACTTC
>.|TRBV6-5|TRBJ2-5|.
CASSYSSPRQETQYF
TGTGCCAGCAGTTACTCGAGTCCGAGACAAGAGACCCAGTACTTC
>.|TRBV20-1|TRBJ2-7|few
CSASVGGLNEQYF
TGCAGTGCTAGCGTAGGAGGGCTAAACGAGCAGTACTTC
>.|TRBV7-9|TRBJ2-5|many
CASSLDLAGETQYF
TGTGCCAGCAGCTTAGACCTAGCAGGCGAGACCCAGTACTTC
>.|TRBV6-1|TRBJ2-7|.
CASKNSYEQYF
TGTGCCAGCAAGAACTCCTACGAGCAGTACTTC
>.|TRBV6-2/TRBV6-3|TRBJ1-5|many
CASEDSNQPQHF
TGTGCCAGCGAGGATTCCAATCAGCCCCAGCATTTT
>.|TRBV7-3|TRBJ1-1|few
CASSLTAYTEAFF
TGTGCCAGCAGCTTGACAGCCTACACTGAAGCTTTCTTT
>.|TRBV10-3|TRBJ2-1|many
CAISDVGSEQFF
TGTGCCATCAGTGATGTGGGTTCTGAGCAGTTCTTC
>.|TRBV11-2|TRBJ2-1|.
CASSHPQHYNEQFF
TGTGCCAGCAGCCATCCCCAGCACTACAATGAGCAGTTCTTC
>TRBD2|TRBV6-5|TRBJ2-1|.
CATMTSGGHNEQFF
TGTGCCACCATGACTAGCGGGGGCCACAATGAGCAGTTCTTC
>.|TRBV5-1|TRBJ1-2|many
CASSLERPKNYGYTF
TGCGCCAGCAGCTTGGAACGCCCGAAAAACTATGGCTACACCTTC